The source of this T cell receptor (beta chain) is a study of blood T cell repertoires in COVID-19. Study information: PBMCs, B-cell-depleted T cells, or T cells were the source of the cDNA or gDNA that made up the material.

Authors' data handling: Amplifying reference gene primers gave estimates of nucleated cell counts. The table came from immunoSEQ multiplex PCR; TCRdb's copy has only in-frame clones and leaves some out. V and J calls plus clone size are reproduced from that table; the DNA served to infer D and trimming. Among 20,000 or so clones listed, 80% to 95% were seen once. Specimen: peripheral blood. The origin of this receptor is a man between 70 and 80 years old with active COVID-19.

DNA of the CDR3: TGTGCCTGGAGTGTATGGTCTAGCGGTACCTACGAGCAGTACTTC. Protein product: CAWSVWSSGTYEQYF. This chain connects TRBV30 to TRBJ2-7; 7 bases agree with TRBD2. Trimming took 0 bases from V and 2 from J; bases not matched to a gene: 7. From germline, CDR1 is GTSNPN and CDR2 SVGIG (reference sequence). The CDR3 runs 15 residues.